These 24 T cell receptor beta chains originate from one sample sequenced in a study of Ad26.COV2.S vaccination and SARS-CoV-2 variants. Using immunoSEQ multiplex PCR, the repertoire was profiled, and TCRdb retains in-frame clones only, with some absent. This table holds roughly 420,000 clones, nearly 90% found once. Indicated treatment: around 19 received Ad26.COV2.S at low or high dose, single or two shots; roughly five received placebo; per-sample allocation not given. Day 63 after the first injection of vaccine or placebo was the sampling time. This sample comprised peripheral blood, obtained in a trial of Ad26.COV2.S vaccine versus placebo. The origin of the receptors is a person aged 18-65 years who received the Ad26.COV2.S COVID-19 vaccine or a placebo.

This rearrangement joins TRBV27 to TRBJ2-3; TRBD2 aligns across 13 bases. V dropped 5 bases and J dropped 0; count of bases not matched to a gene: 11. Germline CDR1 MNHEY, CDR2 SMNVEV (reference sequence). The CDR3 consists of 19 residues. In DNA form, the CDR3 reads TGTGCCAGCAGTCCCCGGGGACTAGCGGGACTACCTAGCACAGATACGCAGTATTTT. Protein: CASSPRGLAGLPSTDTQYF.

The chain carries TRBV6-2 or TRBV6-3 and TRBJ2-2, with D perhaps matching TRBD2 (6 bases). CDR1 and CDR2 from the germline V gene are MNHEY and SVGEGT. V was cut by 6 bases and J by 2 bases, with 25 bases left in between. This CDR3 is 19 amino acids long. This CDR3 reads CASSGLRRSIGTNTGELFF. The DNA of the CDR3 is TGTGCCAGCAGCGGACTACGTCGCAGCATCGGAACCAACACCGGGGAGCTGTTTTTT.

V gene TRBV5-1 combines with J gene TRBJ1-5; D not resolved. The V and J ends lost 0 bases and 0 bases respectively, with 7 bases between them. Germline V gives CDR1 SGHRS, CDR2 YFSETQ. The CDR3 sequence is 15 residues long. This CDR3 is CASSLVSGSNQPQHF. The CDR3 DNA is TGCGCCAGCAGCTTGGTGTCAGGTAGCAATCAGCCCCAGCATTTT.

The chain joins TRBV2 to TRBJ2-5; D is unclear. CDR1 is SNHLY, CDR2 FYNNEI, per germline. The CDR3 is 17 residues long. Trimming removed 6 bases at V and 1 base at J, with 21 bases between. The CDR3 nucleotides read TGTGCCAGCAGCGCCAGGCCACCACCTTGGGCCCAAGAGACCCAGTACTTC. Its protein product is CASSARPPPWAQETQYF. The full variable domain, its missing parts supplied by reference TRBV2 and TRBJ2-5, is EPEVTQTPSHQVTQMGQEVILRCVPISNHLYFYWYRQILGQKVEFLVSFYNNEISEKSEIFDDQFSVERPDGSNFTLKIRSTKLEDSAMYFCASSARPPPWAQETQYFGPGTRLLVL.

This clone has only a few counts. The CDR3 nucleotides are TGTGCCAGCAGTTTAAGGGTAGGGCTCTCCTACGAGCAGTACTTC. Translation: CASSLRVGLSYEQYF. The genes are TRBV27 and TRBJ2-7; D uncertain. Trimming removed 2 bases from V and 0 bases from J, with 11 bases in between. The CDR3 runs to 15 residues. Germline values: CDR1 MNHEY, CDR2 SMNVEV (reference sequence).

The J gene is TRBJ2-7, the V gene TRBV5-6, with TRBD1 matching 8 bases. The CDR3 sequence is 15 residues long. Per the germline V gene, CDR1 is SGHDT and CDR2 is YYEEEE. Losses at the gene ends were 1 base for V and 7 bases for J; bases not matched to a gene: 10. Here the CDR3 DNA reads TGTGCCAGCAGCTTGCAGGACAGGGACTTTGGGGAGCAGTACTTC. Translation: CASSLQDRDFGEQYF.

The chain combines TRBV4-1 with TRBJ2-1; D is undetermined. Trimming cost V 1 base and J 7 bases, with 23 bases left between them. CDR1 is MGHRA and CDR2 is YSYEKL in the germline V gene. The CDR3 loop spans 18 amino acids. Written as DNA, the CDR3 is TGCGCCAGCAGCCAAGCGGTTAAACCGGCAAGTAGGTTGAATGAGCAGTTCTTC. Translation gives CASSQAVKPASRLNEQFF.

The rearrangement links TRBV6-2 or TRBV6-3 to TRBJ1-1; D gene uncertain. Per the germline V gene, CDR1 is MNHEY and CDR2 is SVGEGT. Deletions cut 5 bases from V and 1 base from J, with 11 bases between. This CDR3 spans 14 amino acids. The CDR3: CASSLFPGNTEAFF. The DNA for the CDR3 is TGTGCCAGCAGTCTGTTCCCAGGGAACACTGAAGCTTTCTTT.

The chain couples TRBV5-4 to TRBJ1-4, with a possible D match to TRBD1 (6 bases). From germline, CDR1 is SGHNT and CDR2 YYREEE (reference sequence). Trimming pared 3 bases from V and 8 bases from J, leaving 11 bases between. CDR3 size: 13 residues. Written as DNA, the CDR3 is TGTGCCAGCAGCTCCCCCAGGGGAGAAAAACTGTTTTTT. Its protein product is CASSSPRGEKLFF.

This chain links TRBV12-3 or TRBV12-4 with TRBJ1-5, with a tentative D call TRBD1 (5 bases). CDR3 length: 13 residues. Trimming shortened V by 6 bases and J by 8 bases, and 14 bases separated the two germline ends. CDR3 residues: CASRKLGGEPQHF. Here the CDR3 DNA reads TGTGCCAGCAGGAAATTGGGAGGGGAGCCCCAGCATTTT.

The rearrangement joins TRBV9 to TRBJ1-3; D gene uncertain. This CDR3 has 16 amino acids. Germline V gene data show CDR1 as SGDLS and CDR2 as YYNGEE. Deletions cut 0 bases from V and 1 base from J, with 11 bases between. Here the CDR3 reads CASSVGGLGSGNTIYF. CDR3 sequence (DNA): TGTGCCAGCAGCGTAGGGGGTCTCGGGTCTGGAAACACCATATATTTT.

Points on this clone: The sample has other DNA sequences that encode this CDR3 too. The gene calls are TRBV30 and TRBJ2-1; D remains ambiguous. V dropped 0 bases and J dropped 4 bases, with 1 base sitting between them. The germline V gene has CDR1 GTSNPN and CDR2 SVGIG (reference sequence). This CDR3 is 11 amino acids long. CDR3 nucleotides: TGTGCCTGGAGTGTTTACAATGAGCAGTTCTTC. Its protein product is CAWSVYNEQFF.

The chain combines TRBV5-1 with TRBJ2-5, with D hard to call. The CDR3 is 13 residues long. V was cut by 4 bases and J by 4 bases, with 11 bases left in between. The germline CDR1 and CDR2 sequences are SGHRS and YFSETQ. This CDR3 reads CASSPFIGETQYF. CDR3 nucleotides: TGCGCCAGCAGCCCCTTTATTGGAGAGACCCAGTACTTC.

The chain couples TRBV3-1 (or the pseudogene TRBV3-2) to TRBJ2-7; possibly TRBD1 for D (5 bases). V lost 3 bases, J lost 4 bases, and 10 bases lay in between. CDR3 length: 13 amino acids. In germline, CDR1 is LGHDT, CDR2 YNNKEL (reference sequence). CDR3 nucleotide sequence: TGTGCCAGCAGCCACGACAGAGAGTACGAGCAGTACGTC. It encodes CASSHDREYEQYV.

The chain has TRBV5-4 and TRBJ2-3, with 7 bases fitting TRBD2. Germline CDR1 is SGHNT and CDR2 is YYREEE (reference sequence). The CDR3 consists of 16 residues. Trimming cost V 1 base and J 0 bases; bases outside gene matches: 5. CDR3 bases: TGTGCCAGCAGCTTGAGACTAGCAGAAAGCACAGATACGCAGTATTTT. It codes for CASSLRLAESTDTQYF.

On this clone: A junction boundary mismatches the germline segment, possibly from a read error. The rearrangement joins TRBV6-2 or TRBV6-3 to TRBJ2-7; 9 nucleotides align to TRBD1. CDR3 size: 14 residues. Germline values: CDR1 MNHEY, CDR2 SVGEGT. The CDR3 coding sequence is TGCGCCAGCAGTTACTCGACAGGGGGGTACGAGCAGTACTTC. Its protein is CASSYSTGGYEQYF.

The rearrangement joins TRBV2 to TRBJ1-2; D unresolved. V lost 2 bases and J 4 bases, leaving 11 bases between the germline ends. CDR1 is SNHLY, CDR2 FYNNEI, per germline. The CDR3 extends over 14 amino acids. The CDR3 spells CASSEFDFTYGYTF. CDR3 DNA sequence: TGTGCCAGCAGTGAATTCGATTTTACCTATGGCTACACCTTC.

This rearrangement joins TRBV7-9 to TRBJ2-2, with TRBD1 matching over 8 bases. V lost 4 bases, J lost 6 bases, and 7 bases stayed unmatched. The CDR3 is 15 residues long. Germline CDR1 and CDR2: SEHNR and FQNEAQ (reference sequence). CDR3 in amino acids: CASSSGQGRAGELFF. CDR3 bases: TGTGCCAGCAGCTCCGGACAGGGACGGGCCGGGGAGCTGTTTTTT.

This clone was observed a single time. The chain links TRBV28 to TRBJ1-1; D is unclear. CDR1 and CDR2 (germline): MDHEN, SYDVKM. The CDR3 has 13 residues. V was clipped by 7 bases and J by 0 bases, with 9 bases between them. CDR3 in DNA: TGTGCCAGCACCACGGGCCTGAACACTGAAGCTTTCTTT. Translating gives CASTTGLNTEAFF.

V is TRBV11-2 and J is TRBJ2-5; D not resolved. Trimming shortened V by 4 bases and J by 5 bases, and 26 bases separated the two germline ends. There are 18 residues in the CDR3. Germline V gene lookup returns CDR1 SGHAT and CDR2 FQNNGV. CDR3 sequence: CASSYGPPKGILRETQYF. CDR3 nucleotide sequence: TGTGCCAGCAGCTATGGCCCCCCCAAGGGCATCCTGCGGGAGACCCAGTACTTC.

This chain joins TRBV7-8 and TRBJ1-1, with TRBD1 identical over 7 bases. V dropped 5 bases and J dropped 0; count of bases not matched to a gene: 9. CDR3 size: 16 residues. Germline lookup yields CDR1 SGHVS and CDR2 FQNEAQ. The CDR3 sequence is CASSPGGTVMNTEAFF. In DNA, the CDR3 is TGTGCCAGCAGCCCAGGCGGGACAGTGATGAACACTGAAGCTTTCTTT.

The chain couples TRBV30 to TRBJ2-1; D possibly corresponds to TRBD1 (6 bases). The germline CDR1 and CDR2 sequences are GTSNPN and SVGIG (reference sequence). V was trimmed by 5 bases and J by 10 bases, leaving 12 bases between them. The CDR3 is 11 residues long. Written as DNA, the CDR3 is TGTGCCTGGCACAGGGTCCGGGAGCAGTTCTTC. Protein: CAWHRVREQFF.

This sequence joins TRBV18 and TRBJ1-5; 10 bases map to TRBD1. J gave up 5 bases and V 5 bases, and 3 bases lay outside the gene matches. There are 14 residues in the CDR3. From germline, CDR1 is KGHSH and CDR2 LQKENI. The CDR3 bases are TGTGCCAGCTCATCCGGACAGGGGGATCAGCCCCAGCATTTT. This codes for CASSSGQGDQPQHF.

The V and J genes are TRBV10-3 and TRBJ1-1; D gene uncertain. This CDR3 spans 11 amino acids. The germline CDR1 and CDR2 sequences are ENHRY and SYGVKD. V lost 10 bases, J lost 3 bases, and 9 bases lay in between. CDR3 protein: CASGSYTEAFF. The CDR3 region has the DNA TGTGCCAGTGGGTCATACACTGAAGCTTTCTTT.